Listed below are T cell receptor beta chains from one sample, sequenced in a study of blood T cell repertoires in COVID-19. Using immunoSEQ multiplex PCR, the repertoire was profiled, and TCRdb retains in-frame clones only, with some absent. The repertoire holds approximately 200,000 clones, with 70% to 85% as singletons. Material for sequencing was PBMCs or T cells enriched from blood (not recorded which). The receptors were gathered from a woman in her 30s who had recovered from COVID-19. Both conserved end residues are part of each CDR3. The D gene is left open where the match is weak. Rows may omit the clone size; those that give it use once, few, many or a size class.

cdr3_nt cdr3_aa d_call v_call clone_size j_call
TGTGCCAGCAGTGATGTACCCGGTAGTGAAGCTTTCTTT CASSDVPGSEAFF NA TRBV6-4 NA TRBJ1-1
TGTGCCAGCAGCCAAGGGGTCCGAGGCTCTAGCGGGAGGGGCGATGAGCAGTTCTTC CASSQGVRGSSGRGDEQFF TRBD2 TRBV7-3 NA TRBJ2-1
TGTGCCAGCAGTCCGACCTTGGACAGAGGCTATTCACCCCTCCACTTT CASSPTLDRGYSPLHF NA TRBV27 NA TRBJ1-6
TGTGCCAGCAGCTTAGCTTGGACAGGGAGTAACACCATATATTTT CASSLAWTGSNTIYF TRBD1 TRBV7-6 NA TRBJ1-3
TGTGCCAGCAGCTTAACCCCTAGCGGCCAGGGGAACACCGGGGAGCTGTTTTTT CASSLTPSGQGNTGELFF TRBD2 TRBV7-3 few TRBJ2-2
TGTGCCAGCTCACCAATGATTCAGTTTGTCCCTGAAGCTTTCTTT CASSPMIQFVPEAFF NA TRBV18 NA TRBJ1-1
TGCAGCGTATGTCGGACAGGCCTCTACAATGAGCAGTTCTTC CSVCRTGLYNEQFF TRBD1 TRBV29-1 once TRBJ2-1
TGTGCCTCCGCCGGGGTCGGTGAAAAACTGTTTTTT CASAGVGEKLFF NA TRBV15 NA TRBJ1-4
TGTGCCAGCAGTCCGGAAGGGGGTAACTATGGCTACACCTTC CASSPEGGNYGYTF NA TRBV6-5 NA TRBJ1-2
TGTGCCAGCAGTTTAATCCCGGACATAATGAGAGCTTTCTTT CASSLIPDIMRAFF NA TRBV27 NA TRBJ1-1
TGTGCCAGCAGTTCTGACAGGCACCCCACAGATACGCAGTATTTT CASSSDRHPTDTQYF NA TRBV6-5 many TRBJ2-3
TGTGCCAGCAGCCCAGGTTTCAGGGGGACTTATGGCTACACCTTC CASSPGFRGTYGYTF TRBD1 TRBV7-8 once TRBJ1-2
TGTGCCAGCAGCCAACGGGGACTAGCCTACCCCTACAATGAGCAGTTCTTC CASSQRGLAYPYNEQFF TRBD2 TRBV14 NA TRBJ2-1
TGTGCCAGCAGCCGAGGGAGGGGCGGTAATCAGCCCCAGCATTTT CASSRGRGGNQPQHF NA TRBV7-9 NA TRBJ1-5